One and the same sample provided the 23 T cell receptor beta chains below, sequenced in a study of cytomegalovirus exposure and HLA in healthy donors. Some clones are missing from TCRdb's copy, which holds only in-frame ones; the method was immunoSEQ multiplex PCR. The profile shows about 180,000 clones, 75% to 90% of them singletons. The sample taken for sequencing was PBMCs. Source of these receptors: a man in his late teens or twenties in good health and CMV-seropositive.

The rearrangement uses TRBV7-8 and TRBJ1-1; TRBD1 agrees at 8 bases. Germline-derived CDR1 and CDR2 are SGHVS and FQNEAQ. The V and J ends lost 10 bases and 3 bases, in that order; junction bases with no gene match: 10. This CDR3 region has 14 residues. In nucleotides, the CDR3 is TGTGCCACCAGGGGGCGGAATCTCTACACTGAAGCTTTCTTT. Translating it yields CATRGRNLYTEAFF.

This chain uses TRBV7-9 with TRBJ1-2; TRBD1 matches at 7 bases. The germline V gene encodes CDR1 SEHNR and CDR2 FQNEAQ (reference sequence). The J segment lost 2 bases and the V segment lost 6 bases, leaving 6 bases of the junction unmatched. The CDR3 is 14 residues long. The CDR3 sequence is CASSPIQGNYGYTF. In DNA, the CDR3 is TGTGCCAGCAGTCCCATACAGGGGAACTATGGCTACACCTTC.

The chain links TRBV7-3 to TRBJ2-2; TRBD1 agrees at 8 bases. The germline V gene has CDR1 SGHTA and CDR2 FQGTGA. Germline trimming cut 5 bases from V and 5 bases from J; bases unmatched to any gene: 4. This CDR3 has 14 residues. CDR3 sequence (DNA): TGTGCCAGCAGCGTACAGGGGGTTACCGGGGAGCTGTTTTTT. Amino acid sequence: CASSVQGVTGELFF.

The rearrangement uses TRBV30 and TRBJ1-2, with 7 bases fitting TRBD1. The J segment lost 5 bases and the V segment lost 7 bases, leaving 10 bases of the junction unmatched. Germline-derived CDR1 and CDR2 are GTSNPN and SVGIG (reference sequence). The CDR3 sequence is 13 residues long. The CDR3 bases are TGTGCCTTTACACCAGGGGGGAGATATGGCTACACCTTC. The encoded protein is CAFTPGGRYGYTF.

The chain recombines TRBV28 with TRBJ2-1; TRBD2 agrees at 11 bases. V lost 1 base, J lost 7 bases, and 3 bases stayed unmatched. CDR1 is MDHEN, CDR2 SYDVKM, per germline. This CDR3 is 15 amino acids long. In DNA form, the CDR3 reads TGTGCCAGCAGTTTATTTCCTAGCGGGAGGAATGAGCAGTTCTTC. It specifies CASSLFPSGRNEQFF.

This clone was detected once. This chain joins TRBV20-1 and TRBJ2-5; 7 nucleotides line up with TRBD1. The V gene's germline CDR1 is DFQATT and CDR2 SNEGSKA (reference sequence). CDR3 size: 11 residues. The CDR3 coding sequence is TGCGGGGGACAGCGCCAAGAGACCCAGTACTTC. Amino acids: CGGQRQETQYF.

The chain uses TRBV2 and TRBJ2-5, with 8 bases that match TRBD2. Germline V gene lookup returns CDR1 SNHLY and CDR2 FYNNEI. J lost 0 bases, V lost 3 bases, and 6 bases had no gene match. This CDR3 is built from 16 residues. DNA for the CDR3: TGTGCCAGCAGTGAGGGGCGACTAGCGTACCAAGAGACCCAGTACTTC. This encodes CASSEGRLAYQETQYF.

The chain carries TRBV2 and TRBJ1-1; TRBD1 matches 9 bases. J was trimmed by 1 base and V by 7 bases; bases with no gene match: 7. Per the germline V gene, CDR1 is SNHLY and CDR2 is FYNNEI. The CDR3 covers 15 residues. The CDR3 sequence is CASTPTGGGNTEAFF. CDR3 sequence (DNA): TGTGCCAGCACGCCTACAGGGGGCGGGAACACTGAAGCTTTCTTT.

The CDR3 coding sequence is TGTGCCAGTAACCCCCTTGGACAAGTGAGGAACACTGAAGCTTTCTTT. Amino acids: CASNPLGQVRNTEAFF. V and J are TRBV19 and TRBJ1-1, with a weak D call TRBD1 (5 bases). Per the germline V gene, CDR1 is LNHDA and CDR2 is SQIVND (reference sequence). Trimming cost V 7 bases and J 1 base, with 19 bases left between them. CDR3 size: 16 residues.

The chain employs TRBV28 and TRBJ2-2; D is perhaps TRBD1 (6 bases). The CDR3 consists of 18 residues. The germline CDR1 and CDR2 sequences are MDHEN and SYDVKM. The ends were cut back, 7 bases at V and 1 base at J, with 22 bases in the middle. This chain's CDR3 is CASTYIRWGPENTGELFF. The CDR3, as DNA: TGTGCCAGCACCTACATACGGTGGGGGCCCGAGAACACCGGGGAGCTGTTTTTT.

The chain combines TRBV5-4 with TRBJ1-2, with TRBD1 identical over 8 bases. Germline V gives CDR1 SGHNT, CDR2 YYREEE (reference sequence). V trimming: 4 bases; J trimming: 6 bases; junction bases outside the gene matches: 5. The CDR3 has 13 residues. As DNA, the CDR3 is TGTGCCAGCAGCCCGACAGGGGTCCATGGCTACACCTTC. It specifies CASSPTGVHGYTF.

This chain links TRBV5-1 with TRBJ2-5; 8 bases align to TRBD2. The V gene's germline CDR1 is SGHRS and CDR2 YFSETQ. V lost 3 bases, J lost 4 bases, and 8 bases stayed unmatched. The CDR3 spans 15 residues. The CDR3 sequence: CASSYGGAWTETQYF. The CDR3 DNA follows: TGCGCCAGCAGCTACGGGGGGGCCTGGACAGAGACCCAGTACTTC.

The rearrangement links TRBV9 to TRBJ2-3, with 13 bases lining up with TRBD2. The CDR3 spans 16 residues. Germline V gene sequence: CDR1 SGDLS, CDR2 YYNGEE. The junction had 5 bases not matched to a gene; V was cut back by 4 bases and J by 3 bases. The chain's CDR3 is CASSPSGLAGTDTQYF. The CDR3 region has the DNA TGTGCCAGCAGCCCATCGGGACTAGCGGGAACAGATACGCAGTATTTT.

The chain carries TRBV5-1 and TRBJ2-5; the D is unclear. V lost 0 bases and J lost 4, with 7 bases in between. Looked up from germline, CDR1 is SGHRS and CDR2 is YFSETQ. The CDR3 loop spans 13 amino acids. CDR3 loop: CASSLVGRETQYF. The CDR3 DNA reads TGCGCCAGCAGCTTGGTTGGCCGAGAGACCCAGTACTTC.

This rearrangement joins TRBV7-8 to TRBJ2-1, with 10 bases that match TRBD2. The V gene end was trimmed by 5 bases and the J gene end by 5 bases; junction bases not matched to a gene: 12. The germline V gene has CDR1 SGHVS and CDR2 FQNEAQ. This CDR3 spans 17 amino acids. CDR3 nucleotides: TGTGCCAGCAGCCCCTGGAGGACTAGCGGCACAAACAATGAGCAGTTCTTC. It specifies CASSPWRTSGTNNEQFF.

This chain connects TRBV19 to TRBJ1-2; D might be TRBD1 (6 bases). Germline CDR1 is LNHDA and CDR2 is SQIVND (reference sequence). Trimming took off 6 bases at V and 6 bases at J, with 17 bases between the two ends. The CDR3 extends over 14 amino acids. CDR3 bases: TGTGCCAGTAGCCGAACAGGGACCCCAGATGGCTACACCTTC. Its translation is CASSRTGTPDGYTF.

This clone has a single count. This sequence joins TRBV4-2 and TRBJ2-3, with TRBD2 matching over 11 bases. CDR3 length: 17 amino acids. CDR1 is LGHNA, CDR2 YNFKEQ, per germline. V was pared by 4 bases and J by 2 bases, with 8 bases of the junction left unmatched. The CDR3 DNA follows: TGTGCCAGCAGCCGCCTACTAGCGGGGGATCACACAGATACGCAGTATTTT. Translation: CASSRLLAGDHTDTQYF.

This clone was seen just once. The rearrangement joins TRBV7-9 to TRBJ2-7; 8 nucleotides align to TRBD2. The CDR3 contains 14 residues. After removal of 5 bases from V and 1 base from J, the junction contained 4 bases not matched to a gene. Germline loops: CDR1 SEHNR, CDR2 FQNEAQ (reference sequence). As DNA, the CDR3 is TGTGCCAGCAGCCGGGGGGGCGGTTCCTACGAGCAGTACTTC. This encodes CASSRGGGSYEQYF.

The chain carries TRBV5-1 and TRBJ2-1, with 7 bases aligning to TRBD2. This CDR3 has 14 amino acids. The germline V gene encodes CDR1 SGHRS and CDR2 YFSETQ. Losses at the gene ends were 0 bases for V and 7 bases for J; bases not matched to a gene: 4. CDR3 loop: CASSLGREPNEQFF. CDR3 nucleotide sequence: TGCGCCAGCAGCTTGGGGCGGGAGCCAAATGAGCAGTTCTTC.

The gene calls are TRBV4-1 and TRBJ2-2; a weak D match, TRBD1 (5 bases). Trimming left V 4 bases short and J 4 bases short, with 13 bases between. This CDR3 has 15 amino acids. CDR1 MGHRA and CDR2 YSYEKL come from the germline V gene. CDR3 residues: CASSRQGSSTGELFF. The CDR3 DNA follows: TGCGCCAGCAGCCGGCAGGGAAGTAGCACCGGGGAGCTGTTTTTT.

The CDR3 nucleotides are TGTGCCAGCTCCCACCTACAGGGGGAAGGTGAAGCTTTCTTT. Translation gives CASSHLQGEGEAFF. This rearrangement joins TRBV18 to TRBJ1-1; 8 nucleotides align to TRBD1. This CDR3 has 14 residues. Germline CDR1 reads KGHSH; CDR2 reads LQKENI. V was pared by 6 bases and J by 7 bases, with 10 bases of the junction left unmatched.

The chain joins TRBV29-1 to TRBJ1-2, with TRBD1 identical over 9 bases. With 3 bases clipped from V and 8 bases from J, the junction kept 4 bases outside the gene matches. Germline V CDR1 and CDR2: SQVTM, ANQGSEA. The CDR3 runs to 12 residues. The CDR3 spells CSVDTGGDGYTF. The CDR3 bases are TGCAGCGTTGATACAGGGGGCGACGGCTACACCTTC.

This clone was seen a few times. CDR3 coding DNA: TGTGCCAGTACCAATGAGGGTCGTAACACTGAAGCTTTCTTT. Translated: CASTNEGRNTEAFF. The chain links TRBV19 to TRBJ1-1; D is unclear. V gave up 7 bases and J gave up 2 bases, with 14 bases separating them. This CDR3 has 14 amino acids. In germline, CDR1 is LNHDA, CDR2 SQIVND (reference sequence).